This section outlines one T cell receptor (beta chain) sequence together with its context. Antigen: not known. Sequencing used immunoSEQ multiplex PCR; TCRdb keeps in-frame clones, though not all of them. The profile shows 150,000 or so clones, 91% of them singletons. This specimen belongs to a study of T cell responses to AZD1222 COVID-19 vaccine. This CDR3 has 17 amino acids. Germline V gene sequence: CDR1 MNHEY, CDR2 SMNVEV (reference sequence). V trimming: 0 bases; J trimming: 6 bases; junction bases outside the gene matches: 5. Study-level results: Just a handful of AZD1222 recipients tested seropositive at baseline. Spike-specific TCR breadth and depth were elevated following two AZD1222 doses.

The sample here was peripheral blood, taken 28 days after the second AZD1222 dose. The chain couples TRBV27 to TRBJ2-2; 12 nucleotides agree with TRBD2. This clonotype was sampled from an adult who received the AZD1222 COVID-19 vaccine. The CDR3 here is CASSLSLAGGPPGELFF. CDR3 coding DNA: TGTGCCAGCAGTTTATCGCTAGCGGGAGGGCCCCCCGGGGAGCTGTTTTTT.